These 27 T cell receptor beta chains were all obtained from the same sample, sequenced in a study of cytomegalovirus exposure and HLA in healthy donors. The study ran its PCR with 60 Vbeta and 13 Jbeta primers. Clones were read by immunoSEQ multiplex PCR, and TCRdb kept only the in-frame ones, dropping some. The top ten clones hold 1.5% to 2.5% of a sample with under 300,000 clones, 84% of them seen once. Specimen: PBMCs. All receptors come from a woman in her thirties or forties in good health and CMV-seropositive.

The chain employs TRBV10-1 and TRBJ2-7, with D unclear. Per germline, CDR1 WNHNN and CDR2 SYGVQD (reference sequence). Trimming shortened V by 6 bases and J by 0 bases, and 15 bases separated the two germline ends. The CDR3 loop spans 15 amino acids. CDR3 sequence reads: CASRRRVKTSYEQYF. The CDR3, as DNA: TGCGCCAGCAGGCGACGGGTTAAGACCTCCTACGAGCAGTACTTC.

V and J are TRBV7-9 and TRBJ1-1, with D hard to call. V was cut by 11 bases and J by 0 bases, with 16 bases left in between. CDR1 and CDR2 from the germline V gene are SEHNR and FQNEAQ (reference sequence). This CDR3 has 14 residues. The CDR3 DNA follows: TGTGCCGGATACAGTTGGGCGATGAACACTGAAGCTTTCTTT. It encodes CAGYSWAMNTEAFF.

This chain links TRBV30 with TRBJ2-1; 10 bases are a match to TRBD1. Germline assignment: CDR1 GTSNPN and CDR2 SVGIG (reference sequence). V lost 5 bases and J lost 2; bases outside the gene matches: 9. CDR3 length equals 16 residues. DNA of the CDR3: TGTGCCTGGTCCGGGACAGGGGCTCTCCCCTACAATGAGCAGTTCTTC. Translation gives CAWSGTGALPYNEQFF.

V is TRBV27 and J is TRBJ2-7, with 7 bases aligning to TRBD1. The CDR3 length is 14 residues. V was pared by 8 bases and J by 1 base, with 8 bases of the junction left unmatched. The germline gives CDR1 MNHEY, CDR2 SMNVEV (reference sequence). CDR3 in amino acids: CASAALTGSYEQYF. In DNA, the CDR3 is TGTGCCAGCGCAGCTTTGACAGGGTCCTACGAGCAGTACTTC.

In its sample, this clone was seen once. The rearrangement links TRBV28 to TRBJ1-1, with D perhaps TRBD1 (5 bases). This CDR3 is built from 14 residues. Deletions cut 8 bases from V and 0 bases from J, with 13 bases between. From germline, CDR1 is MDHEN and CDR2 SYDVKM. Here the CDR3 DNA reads TGTGCCAGCCTCCCTCCGACAGTGAACACTGAAGCTTTCTTT. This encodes CASLPPTVNTEAFF.

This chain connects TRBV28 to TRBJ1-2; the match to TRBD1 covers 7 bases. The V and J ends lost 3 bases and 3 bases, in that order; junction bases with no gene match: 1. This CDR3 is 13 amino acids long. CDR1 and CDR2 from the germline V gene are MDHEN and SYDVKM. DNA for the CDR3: TGTGCCAGCAGTTTGACAGGGTACTATGGCTACACCTTC. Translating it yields CASSLTGYYGYTF.

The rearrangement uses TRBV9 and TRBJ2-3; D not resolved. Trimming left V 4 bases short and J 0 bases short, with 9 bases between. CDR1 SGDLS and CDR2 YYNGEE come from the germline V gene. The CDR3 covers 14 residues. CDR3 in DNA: TGTGCCAGCAGCCCGACACTTAGCACAGATACGCAGTATTTT. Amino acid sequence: CASSPTLSTDTQYF.

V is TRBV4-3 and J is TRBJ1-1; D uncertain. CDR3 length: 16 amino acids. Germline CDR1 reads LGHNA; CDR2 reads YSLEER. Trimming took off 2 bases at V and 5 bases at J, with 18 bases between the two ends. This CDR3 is CASSQYIIALRTEAFF. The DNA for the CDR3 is TGCGCCAGCAGCCAATATATTATCGCCCTTAGAACTGAAGCTTTCTTT.

The CDR3, as DNA: TGTGCCAGCAGCTTAACTAGCGGGCGCTCCTACGAGCAGTACTTC. Protein: CASSLTSGRSYEQYF. The rearrangement joins TRBV11-2 to TRBJ2-7, with 9 nucleotides matching TRBD2. Germline loops: CDR1 SGHAT, CDR2 FQNNGV. The CDR3 is 15 residues long. V shed 2 bases, J shed 0 bases, and the junction held 2 bases outside the gene matches.

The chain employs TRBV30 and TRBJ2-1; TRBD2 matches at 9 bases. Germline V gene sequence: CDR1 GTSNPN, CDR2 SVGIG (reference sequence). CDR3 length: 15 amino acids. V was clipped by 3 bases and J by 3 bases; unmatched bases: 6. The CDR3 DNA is TGTGCCTGGAGGGGGCTAGCGGGAAACTACAATGAGCAGTTCTTC. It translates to CAWRGLAGNYNEQFF.

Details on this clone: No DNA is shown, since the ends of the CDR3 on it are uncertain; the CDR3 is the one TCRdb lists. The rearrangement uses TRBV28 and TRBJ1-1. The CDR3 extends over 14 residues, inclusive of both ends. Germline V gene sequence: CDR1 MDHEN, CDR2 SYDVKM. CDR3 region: CASSLVGEGSGTFF.

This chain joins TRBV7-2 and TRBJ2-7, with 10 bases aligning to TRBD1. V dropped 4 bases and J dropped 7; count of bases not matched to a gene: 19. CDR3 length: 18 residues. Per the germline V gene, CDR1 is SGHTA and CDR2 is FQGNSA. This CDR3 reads CASSSVTPETGGAGEQYF. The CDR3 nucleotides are TGTGCCAGCAGCTCGGTAACACCAGAGACAGGGGGCGCGGGGGAGCAGTACTTC. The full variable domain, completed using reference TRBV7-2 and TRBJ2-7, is GAGVSQSPSNKVTEKGKDVELRCDPISGHTALYWYRQSLGQGLEFLIYFQGNSAPDKSGLPSDRFSAERTGGSVSTLTIQRTQQEDSAVYLCASSSVTPETGGAGEQYFGPGTRLTVT.

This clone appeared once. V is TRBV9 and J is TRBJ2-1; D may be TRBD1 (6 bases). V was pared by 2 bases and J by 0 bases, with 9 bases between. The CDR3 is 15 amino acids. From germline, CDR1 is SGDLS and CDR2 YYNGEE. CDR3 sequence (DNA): TGTGCCAGCAGCGTCCGGGACATCTCCTACAATGAGCAGTTCTTC. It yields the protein CASSVRDISYNEQFF.

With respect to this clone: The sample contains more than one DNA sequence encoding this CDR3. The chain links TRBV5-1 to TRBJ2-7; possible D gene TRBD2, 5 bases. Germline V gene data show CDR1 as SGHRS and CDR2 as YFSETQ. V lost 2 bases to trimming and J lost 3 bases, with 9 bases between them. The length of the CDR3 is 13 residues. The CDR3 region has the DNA TGCGCCAGCAGCTTAACCGGGGACTACGAGCAGTACTTC. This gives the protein CASSLTGDYEQYF.

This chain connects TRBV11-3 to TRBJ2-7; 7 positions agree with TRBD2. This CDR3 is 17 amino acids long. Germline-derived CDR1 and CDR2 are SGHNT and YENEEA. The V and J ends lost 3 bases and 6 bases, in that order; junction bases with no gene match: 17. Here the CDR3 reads CASSLGLAAPPRGEQYF. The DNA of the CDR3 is TGTGCCAGCAGCTTGGGGCTAGCGGCTCCCCCTCGGGGCGAGCAGTACTTC.

The CDR3 is CASSNNNRGPYNEQFF. CDR3 nucleotides: TGTGCCAGCAGCAACAACAACAGGGGCCCCTACAATGAGCAGTTCTTC. This chain connects TRBV21-1 to TRBJ2-1; the table's D call of TRBD1 was not tested on the DNA. TRBV21-1 counts as a pseudogene. The CDR3 contains 16 residues.

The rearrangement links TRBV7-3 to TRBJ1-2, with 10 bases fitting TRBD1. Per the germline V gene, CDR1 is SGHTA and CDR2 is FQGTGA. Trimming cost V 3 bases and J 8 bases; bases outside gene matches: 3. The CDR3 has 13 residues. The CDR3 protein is CASSLDRGVGYTF. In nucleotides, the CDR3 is TGTGCCAGCAGCTTGGACAGGGGGGTCGGCTACACCTTC.

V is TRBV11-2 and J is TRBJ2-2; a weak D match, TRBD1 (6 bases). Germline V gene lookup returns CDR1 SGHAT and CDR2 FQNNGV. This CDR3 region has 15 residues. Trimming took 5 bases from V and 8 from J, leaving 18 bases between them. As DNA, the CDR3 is TGTGCCAGCAGCCCTTCGTCAGGGGCCTCGGGGGAGCTGTTTTTT. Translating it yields CASSPSSGASGELFF.

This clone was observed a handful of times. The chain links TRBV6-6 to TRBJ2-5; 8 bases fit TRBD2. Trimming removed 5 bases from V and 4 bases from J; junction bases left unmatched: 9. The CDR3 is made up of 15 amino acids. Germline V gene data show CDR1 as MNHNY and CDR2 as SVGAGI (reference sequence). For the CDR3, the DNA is TGTGCCAGCAGTCGGGACGGGAGGGCCGGAGAGACCCAGTACTTC. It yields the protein CASSRDGRAGETQYF.

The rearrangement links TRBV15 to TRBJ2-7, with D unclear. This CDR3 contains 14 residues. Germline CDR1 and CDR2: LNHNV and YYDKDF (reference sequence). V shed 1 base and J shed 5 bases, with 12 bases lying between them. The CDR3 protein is CATSRVSPRNEQYF. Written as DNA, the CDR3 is TGTGCCACCAGCAGAGTAAGCCCGAGGAACGAGCAGTACTTC.

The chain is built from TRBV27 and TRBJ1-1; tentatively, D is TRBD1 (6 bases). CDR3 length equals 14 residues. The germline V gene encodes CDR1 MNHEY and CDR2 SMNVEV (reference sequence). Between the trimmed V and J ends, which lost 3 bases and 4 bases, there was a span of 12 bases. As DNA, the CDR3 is TGTGCCAGCAGTTTTTCAGGGGTGAGCACTGAAGCTTTCTTT. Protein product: CASSFSGVSTEAFF.

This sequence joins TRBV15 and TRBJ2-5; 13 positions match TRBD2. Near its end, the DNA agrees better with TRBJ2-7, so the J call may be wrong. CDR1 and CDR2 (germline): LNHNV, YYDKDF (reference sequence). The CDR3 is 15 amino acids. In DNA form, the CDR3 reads TGTGCCACCAGCAGGGGACTAGCGGGAAGTTACGAGCAGTACTTC. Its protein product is CATSRGLAGSYEQYF.

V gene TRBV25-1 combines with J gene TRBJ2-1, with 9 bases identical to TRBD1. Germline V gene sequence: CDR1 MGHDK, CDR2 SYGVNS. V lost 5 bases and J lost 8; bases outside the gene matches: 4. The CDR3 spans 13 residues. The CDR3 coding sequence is TGTGCCAGCAGTTCCGGGACAGGGTATGAGCAGTTCTTC. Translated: CASSSGTGYEQFF.

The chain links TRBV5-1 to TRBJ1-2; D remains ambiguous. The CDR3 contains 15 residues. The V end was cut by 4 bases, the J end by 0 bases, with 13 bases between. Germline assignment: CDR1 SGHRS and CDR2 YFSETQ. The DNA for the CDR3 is TGCGCCAGCAGCCAAAACGGAGAAGCTAACTATGGCTACACCTTC. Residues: CASSQNGEANYGYTF.

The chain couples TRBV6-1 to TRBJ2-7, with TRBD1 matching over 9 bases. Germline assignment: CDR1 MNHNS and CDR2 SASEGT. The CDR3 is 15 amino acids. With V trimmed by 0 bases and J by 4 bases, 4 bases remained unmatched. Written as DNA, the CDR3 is TGTGCCAGCAGTGAAGCCGGACAGGGGAGGTACGAGCAGTACTTC. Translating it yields CASSEAGQGRYEQYF.

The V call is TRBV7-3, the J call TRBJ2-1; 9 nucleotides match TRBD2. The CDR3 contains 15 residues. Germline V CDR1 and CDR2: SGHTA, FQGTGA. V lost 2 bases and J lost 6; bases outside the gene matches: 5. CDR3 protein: CASSLGSSGTNEQFF. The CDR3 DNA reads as TGTGCCAGCAGCTTAGGATCTAGCGGGACCAATGAGCAGTTCTTC.

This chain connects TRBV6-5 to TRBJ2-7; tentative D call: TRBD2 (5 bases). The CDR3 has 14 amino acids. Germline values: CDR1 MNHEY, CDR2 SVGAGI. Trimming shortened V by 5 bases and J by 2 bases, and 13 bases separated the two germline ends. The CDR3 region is CASSQNGGPYEQYF. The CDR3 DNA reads TGTGCCAGCAGTCAGAATGGAGGCCCCTACGAGCAGTACTTC.